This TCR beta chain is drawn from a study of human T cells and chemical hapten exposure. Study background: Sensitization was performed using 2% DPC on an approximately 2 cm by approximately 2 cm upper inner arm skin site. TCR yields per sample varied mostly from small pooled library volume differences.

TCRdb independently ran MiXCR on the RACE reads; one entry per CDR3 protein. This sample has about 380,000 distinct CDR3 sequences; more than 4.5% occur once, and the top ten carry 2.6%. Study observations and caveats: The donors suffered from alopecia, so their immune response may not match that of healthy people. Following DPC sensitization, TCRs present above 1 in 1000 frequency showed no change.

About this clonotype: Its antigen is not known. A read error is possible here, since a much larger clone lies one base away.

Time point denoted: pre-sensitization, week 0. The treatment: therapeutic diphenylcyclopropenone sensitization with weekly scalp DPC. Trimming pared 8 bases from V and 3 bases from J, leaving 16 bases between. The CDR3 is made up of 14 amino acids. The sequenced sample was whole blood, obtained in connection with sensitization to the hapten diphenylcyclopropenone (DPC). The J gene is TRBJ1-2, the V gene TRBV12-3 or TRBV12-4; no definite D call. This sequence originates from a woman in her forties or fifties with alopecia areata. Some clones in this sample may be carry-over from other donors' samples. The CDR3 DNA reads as TGTGCCAGCGGTTCGGTGGCGGACTACTATGGCTACACCTTC. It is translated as CASGSVADYYGYTF.